This TCR beta chain was recovered during a study of STAT3 mutations in large granular lymphocyte leukemia (dated by TCRdb to between 2018 and 2020). At the level of the whole study: Roughly half of the T-LGLL patients who were sequenced longitudinally carried canonical activating STAT3 mutations. Over half of the T-LGLL patients were given one or more immunosuppressive therapy regimens, and 30% to 45% of the treated patients had a hematologic response. Serial deep sequencing of TCRbeta CDR3 and STAT3 was performed in patients with T-cell large granular lymphocyte leukemia to reconstruct clonal hierarchy and dynamics. From an initial cohort of approximately 200 LGL patients, roughly 19 representative T-LGLL cases were chosen for longitudinal sequencing of TCRbeta and STAT3. As controls, the study also included longitudinal sequencing of a couple of patients with natural killer LGL leukemia. On average, sequencing was done at 3 to 4 time points per patient, with the number of samplings ranging from 2 to 8. Beyond this particular receptor, the publication reports: The burden of the dominant TCR clone was higher than the STAT3 mutant burden in several patients, which suggests that the STAT3 mutation arose secondarily inside a clone that had already expanded. TCR clonotype switching after therapy was observed in about 35% of the 18 patients, and all newly emerging clones were found to be STAT3 wild type. Because no samples were available when a clone first appeared, clonal expansion had to be inferred from samplings taken at other points. Because codominant clonotypes persisted in some patients, a small but highly pathogenic clone may have been missed. At least one immunodominant TCRbeta clonotype was identified in every T-LGLL patient, and multiple immunodominant subclonotypes were identified in about half of the T-LGLL patients. Linking therapy response to changes in TCR clonal burden was complicated by variable intervals between samplings and by differing treatment regimens.

Concerning this clone itself: The target of this receptor is not known. Base qualities are not provided; no much larger clone lies one nucleotide away.

TCRbeta libraries were sequenced on an Illumina MiSeq, and an average of about 40,000 productive templates per sample was obtained. Multiplex PCR amplification was used to generate TCRbeta CDR3 libraries with the immunoSEQ assay. On the study's bioinformatics: Repertoire diversity was calculated as previously defined, and values close to 0 indicated extremely monoclonal samples. TCRdb took over this immuneACCESS table, retaining in-frame rearrangements with V and J assigned. Such tables are incomplete; in checked studies, under half of the missing clones stem from an unresolved V gene, and the remainder is unexplained. V, J and clone size reflect that table, while D and trimming were determined from the DNA. In this sample the table shows 3,500 to 5,000 clones, around 80% of which occur a single time. Around nine tenths of the sample goes to the ten largest clones. The V and J ends are trimmed by 0 bases and 3 bases, leaving 9 bases between them. Including cysteine and phenylalanine, the CDR3 has 14 amino acids. The kept DNA is CDR3 alone, 42 bases in frame from the first base. Reading the germline V gene (reference sequence) gives CDR1 GTSNPN and CDR2 SVGIG.

The same DNA, extracted from blood mononuclear cells, served for both TCR sequencing and STAT3 sequencing. Sequencing used peripheral blood mononuclear cells. The rearrangement combines TRBV30 with TRBJ1-3; a tentative D match to TRBD1 spans 5 bases. This sequence was found in a boy aged 5-17 years with T-cell large granular lymphocyte leukemia. Some clones in this sample may be carry-over from other donors' samples. The age is the age at diagnosis. The nucleotide sequence reads as follows: TGTGCCTGGAGTGTGAGGGGTCATGGAAACACCATATATTTT. Protein translation: CAWSVRGHGNTIYF.